The 2 T cell receptor beta chains presented below share a single source sample, sequenced in a study of cytomegalovirus exposure and HLA in healthy donors (dated by TCRdb to 2015 to 2018). Library preparation was by the immunoSEQ multiplex PCR assay. The multiplex PCR relied on a mix of 60 forward primers for TCR Vbeta segments and 13 reverse primers for TCR Jbeta segments. This is the immuneACCESS table as TCRdb keeps it, with only in-frame sequences that have V and J called. A part of the clones is gone; compared with another copy, unresolved V genes explain less than half, and the rest is unexplained. A total of some 160,000 clones appear in this sample, over 55% of them only once. The biggest ten clones account for over 2% of the sample. The material sequenced was PBMCs. Every receptor here comes from a man in his forties in good health and CMV-seronegative.

This clone has just a few counts. The chain recombines TRBV27 with TRBJ1-4, with 7 bases matching TRBD1. This CDR3 is 14 amino acids long. Losses at the gene ends were 3 bases for V and 6 bases for J; bases not matched to a gene: 4. CDR1 and CDR2 (germline): MNHEY, SMNVEV (reference sequence). The CDR3 region is CASSFAGGYEKLFF. CDR3 DNA: TGTGCCAGCAGTTTTGCAGGGGGATATGAAAAACTGTTTTTT. The full variable domain, in which reference TRBV27 and TRBJ1-4 provide the parts outside the CDR3, is EAQVTQNPRYLITVTGKKLTVTCSQNMNHEYMSWYRQDPGLGLRQIYYSMNVEVTDKGDVPEGYKVSRKEKRNFPLILESPSPNQTSLYFCASSFAGGYEKLFFGSGTQLSVL.

This clone was recorded once. The chain is built from TRBV6-1 and TRBJ1-2; the D is unclear. The CDR3 runs to 12 residues. Germline values: CDR1 MNHNS, CDR2 SASEGT. The ends were cut back, 7 bases at V and 4 bases at J, with 10 bases in the middle. CDR3: CASTRSGYGYTF. DNA for the CDR3: TGTGCCAGCACGCGGTCTGGCTATGGCTACACCTTC.